Following are 13 T cell receptor beta chains from one sample sequenced in a study of blood T cell repertoires in COVID-19. The protocol was immunoSEQ multiplex PCR, while the TCRdb copy is restricted to in-frame clones and leaves out a portion. The repertoire holds more than 95,000 clones, roughly four fifths seen once, with about 3.3% in the top ten. The sequencing sample was made of peripheral blood. Receptor source: a woman older than 75 with active or convalescent COVID-19.

The chain uses TRBV7-3 and TRBJ2-3; TRBD2 agrees at 7 bases. This CDR3 has 13 residues. CDR1 is SGHTA and CDR2 is FQGTGA in the germline V gene. Trimming at V came to 5 bases and at J to 6 bases, leaving 5 bases not matched to a gene. The CDR3 DNA follows: TGTGCCAGCAGCGCGCGGGAGTGGGATACGCAGTATTTT. Translated: CASSAREWDTQYF.

The rearrangement links TRBV2 to TRBJ1-2; D is uncertain. This CDR3 contains 16 residues. In germline, CDR1 is SNHLY, CDR2 FYNNEI. Trimming left V 5 bases short and J 4 bases short, with 20 bases between. The CDR3 DNA reads TGTGCCAGCAGTCCATTTGTTGACTCGCTGACCTATGGCTACACCTTC. This sequence encodes CASSPFVDSLTYGYTF.

This chain uses TRBV29-1 with TRBJ2-1; 10 bases map to TRBD1. The CDR3 runs to 13 residues. Germline CDR1 and CDR2: SQVTM and ANQGSEA. V gave up 6 bases and J gave up 5 bases; unmatched junction bases: 4. CDR3 in DNA: TGCAGCGTAGACAGGGGGCAAAACAATGAGCAGTTCTTC. Protein: CSVDRGQNNEQFF.

The J gene is TRBJ2-3, the V gene TRBV7-6, with 7 bases that match TRBD2. This CDR3 has 16 amino acids. The ends lost 1 base at V and 4 bases at J; junction bases unmatched: 8. CDR1 is SGHVS, CDR2 FNYEAQ, per germline. Here the CDR3 DNA reads TGTGCCAGCAGCTTAGGTGCGGGGGTTAGCTCAGATACGCAGTATTTT. It yields the protein CASSLGAGVSSDTQYF. Drawing the rest from reference TRBV7-6 and TRBJ2-3, the complete variable domain is GAGVSQSPRYKVTKRGQDVALRCDPISGHVSLYWYRQALGQGPEFLTYFNYEAQQDKSGLPNDRFSAERPEGSISTLTIQRTEQRDSAMYRCASSLGAGVSSDTQYFGPGTRLTVL.

V usage is TRBV5-1 and J usage is TRBJ2-3; 9 bases agree with TRBD1. Unmatched junction bases numbered 11, after V lost 4 bases and J lost 5 bases. Germline CDR1 and CDR2: SGHRS and YFSETQ. This CDR3 region has 16 residues. The CDR3 DNA sequence: TGCGCCAGCAGCCCAACGGGACAGGGAGTAGGAGATACGCAGTATTTT. This translates into CASSPTGQGVGDTQYF.

The chain has TRBV7-2 and TRBJ2-1; 7 bases map to TRBD1. From germline, CDR1 is SGHTA and CDR2 FQGNSA. Losses at the gene ends were 5 bases for V and 0 bases for J; bases not matched to a gene: 4. The length of the CDR3 is 15 residues. CDR3 protein: CASSPNRGSYNEQFF. The CDR3 DNA reads TGTGCCAGCAGCCCTAACAGGGGCTCCTACAATGAGCAGTTCTTC.

The chain is built from TRBV28 and TRBJ1-6, with a tentative D call TRBD1 (6 bases). The CDR3 runs to 14 residues. Trimming removed 6 bases at V and 6 bases at J, with 12 bases between. In germline, CDR1 is MDHEN, CDR2 SYDVKM. CDR3 sequence reads: CASRSGTLNSPLHF. CDR3 DNA: TGTGCCAGCAGATCCGGGACACTTAATTCACCCCTCCACTTT.

This chain connects TRBV10-1 to TRBJ2-7; TRBD1 is a possible D gene (5 bases). This CDR3 comprises 12 residues. The V end lost 7 bases, the J end lost 3 bases, and 10 bases lay between the germline ends. Germline V lookup: CDR1 WNHNN, CDR2 SYGVQD (reference sequence). CDR3 residues: CASNTDIYEQYF. The DNA for the CDR3 is TGCGCCAGCAATACGGACATCTACGAGCAGTACTTC.

The gene calls are TRBV4-3 and TRBJ2-5; 10 nucleotides agree with TRBD1. The J segment lost 4 bases and the V segment lost 5 bases, leaving 1 base of the junction unmatched. Looked up from germline, CDR1 is LGHNA and CDR2 is YSLEER. This CDR3 is built from 13 residues. The CDR3 DNA reads TGCGCCAGCAGCTGGGACAGGGGAGAGACCCAGTACTTC. It is translated as CASSWDRGETQYF.

This clone occurred once. This chain connects TRBV14 to TRBJ2-7; D not certain. This CDR3 comprises 11 residues. Deletions cut 3 bases from V and 4 bases from J, with 4 bases between. Germline-derived CDR1 and CDR2 are SGHDN and FVKESK. The CDR3 sequence: CASSQSYEQYF. The CDR3 DNA follows: TGTGCCAGCAGCCAGAGTTACGAGCAGTACTTC. The full variable domain, with the rest looked up from reference TRBV14 and TRBJ2-7, is EAGVTQFPSHSVIEKGQTVTLRCDPISGHDNLYWYRRVMGKEIKFLLHFVKESKQDESGMPNNRFLAERTGGTYSTLKVQPAELEDSGVYFCASSQSYEQYFGPGTRLTVT.

The chain links TRBV7-3 to TRBJ2-5, with a weak D call TRBD2 (6 bases). V was pared by 6 bases and J by 5 bases, with 19 bases between. Per the germline V gene, CDR1 is SGHTA and CDR2 is FQGTGA. This CDR3 is built from 15 residues. The CDR3 spells CASSLGDGGRETQYF. CDR3 nucleotides: TGTGCCAGCAGTTTAGGTGACGGGGGACGGGAGACCCAGTACTTC.

This chain links TRBV19 with TRBJ2-1; 9 bases are a match to TRBD2. The CDR3 covers 16 residues. After removal of 1 base from V and 7 bases from J, the junction contained 8 bases not matched to a gene. Germline CDR1 LNHDA, CDR2 SQIVND (reference sequence). CDR3 protein: CASSIVWAGGPNEQFF. DNA of the CDR3: TGTGCCAGTAGTATAGTCTGGGCGGGAGGGCCAAATGAGCAGTTCTTC.

This clone was seen a few times. CDR3: CASRDTEGSTFYQPQHF. CDR3 nucleotides: TGTGCCAGCAGGGATACGGAGGGGTCTACGTTTTATCAGCCCCAGCATTTT. V and J are TRBV28 and TRBJ1-5; TRBD1 might be the D (5 bases). This CDR3 contains 17 residues. Trimming took off 6 bases at V and 5 bases at J, with 23 bases between the two ends. Germline V gives CDR1 MDHEN, CDR2 SYDVKM.